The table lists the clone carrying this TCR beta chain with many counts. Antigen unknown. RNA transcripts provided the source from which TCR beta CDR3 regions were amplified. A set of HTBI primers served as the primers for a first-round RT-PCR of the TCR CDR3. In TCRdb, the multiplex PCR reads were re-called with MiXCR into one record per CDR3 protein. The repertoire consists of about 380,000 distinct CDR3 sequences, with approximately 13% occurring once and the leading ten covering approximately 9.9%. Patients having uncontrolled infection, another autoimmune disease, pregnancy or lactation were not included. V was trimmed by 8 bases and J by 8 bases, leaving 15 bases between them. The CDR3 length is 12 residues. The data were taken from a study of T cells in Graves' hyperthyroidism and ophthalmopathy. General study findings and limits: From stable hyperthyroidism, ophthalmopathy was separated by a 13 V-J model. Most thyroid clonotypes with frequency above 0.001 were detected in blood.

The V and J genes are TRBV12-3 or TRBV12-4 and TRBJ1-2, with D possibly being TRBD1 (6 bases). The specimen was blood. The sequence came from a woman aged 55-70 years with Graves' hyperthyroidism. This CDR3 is CASLGGRRGYTF. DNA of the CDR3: TGTGCCAGCCTCGGGGGGCGCCGAGGCTACACCTTC.